These 13 T cell receptor beta chains were sequenced from one sample in a study of blood T cell repertoires in COVID-19 (dated by TCRdb to the early 2020s). Receptor amplification or capture employed the immunoSEQ multiplex PCR assay. What TCRdb holds here is the immuneACCESS table cut down to in-frame rearrangements. Part of the clones is not present; checked against another copy, under half of the missing clones reflect an unresolved V gene, and the others are unexplained. The sample records about 160,000 clones, more than 75% of which are singletons. 5.4% of the sample comes from the top ten. Material for sequencing was peripheral blood. The receptors were gathered from a woman between 45 and 65 years old with COVID-19, enrolled during active disease.

The chain has TRBV25-1 and TRBJ2-5; 12 bases map to TRBD2. Germline V lookup: CDR1 MGHDK, CDR2 SYGVNS. V gave up 6 bases and J gave up 7 bases; unmatched junction bases: 9. This CDR3 is 15 amino acids long. CDR3 residues: CASSPGLAGQRTQYF. CDR3 coding DNA: TGTGCCAGCAGCCCGGGACTAGCGGGCCAGAGGACCCAGTACTTC.

V is TRBV2 and J is TRBJ2-7; TRBD1 matches at 10 bases. V lost 6 bases and J lost 1; bases outside the gene matches: 3. This CDR3 contains 14 residues. CDR1 is SNHLY and CDR2 is FYNNEI in the germline V gene. CDR3 residues: CASRLGQGSYEQYF. CDR3 nucleotides: TGTGCCAGCAGACTGGGACAGGGGTCCTACGAGCAGTACTTC.

This sequence joins TRBV3-1 (or the pseudogene TRBV3-2) and TRBJ1-6; no definite D call. This CDR3 spans 14 amino acids. Germline CDR1 is LGHDT and CDR2 is YNNKEL (reference sequence). Trimming took off 4 bases at V and 7 bases at J, with 11 bases between the two ends. The CDR3 reads CASSPSQQNSPLHF. The CDR3 region has the DNA TGTGCCAGCAGCCCCTCACAACAAAATTCACCCCTCCACTTT.

The gene calls are TRBV3-1 (or the pseudogene TRBV3-2) and TRBJ2-5; the match to TRBD2 covers 8 bases. Germline-derived CDR1 and CDR2 are LGHDT and YNNKEL (reference sequence). V lost 4 bases to trimming and J lost 1 base; unmatched junction nucleotides: 8. The CDR3 spans 16 residues. CDR3 loop: CASSPPVGGGQETQYF. In DNA, the CDR3 is TGTGCCAGCAGCCCGCCGGTCGGGGGGGGCCAAGAGACCCAGTACTTC.

The chain couples TRBV7-9 to TRBJ1-2; TRBD1 agrees at 10 bases. Germline V gene data show CDR1 as SEHNR and CDR2 as FQNEAQ (reference sequence). The CDR3 totals 16 residues. V shed 7 bases and J 5 bases; nucleotides not matched to a gene: 13. DNA of the CDR3: TGTGCCAGCACCTTTATGGGGACAGGGGTGAAATATGGCTACACCTTC. It encodes CASTFMGTGVKYGYTF.

This clone was counted once. The chain recombines TRBV5-4 with TRBJ2-2; 15 positions match TRBD2. CDR3 length equals 16 residues. V lost 4 bases and J lost 6; bases outside the gene matches: 4. In germline, CDR1 is SGHNT, CDR2 YYREEE (reference sequence). CDR3 bases: TGTGCCAGCAGCGACGGACTAGCGGGGGGGCCCGGGGAGCTGTTTTTT. It translates to CASSDGLAGGPGELFF.

The chain uses TRBV6-2 or TRBV6-3 and TRBJ2-7; TRBD1 or TRBD2 may be the D gene (5 bases each). Trimming pared 6 bases from V and 6 bases from J, leaving 12 bases between. This CDR3 comprises 12 residues. Germline V gives CDR1 MNHEY, CDR2 SVGEGT. Written as DNA, the CDR3 is TGTGCCAGCAGCAGGGTCCGGGGCGAGCAGTACTTC. Protein: CASSRVRGEQYF.

This clone was found once. The chain couples TRBV15 to TRBJ2-7, with 7 bases matching TRBD1. The CDR3 sequence is 15 residues long. V was pared by 3 bases and J by 6 bases, with 11 bases of the junction left unmatched. Germline CDR1 reads LNHNV; CDR2 reads YYDKDF (reference sequence). In DNA form, the CDR3 reads TGTGCCACCAGCAGGGACCGGGACAGTCTTCCCGAGCAGTACTTC. It specifies CATSRDRDSLPEQYF.

The table lists this clone with a few counts. The gene calls are TRBV7-2 and TRBJ1-1, with 8 bases aligning to TRBD1. Germline loops: CDR1 SGHTA, CDR2 FQGNSA. Trimming removed 2 bases from V and 2 bases from J; junction bases left unmatched: 4. CDR3 length: 15 residues. As DNA, the CDR3 is TGTGCCAGCAGCTTAAATCAGGGGGCCAACACTGAAGCTTTCTTT. Residues: CASSLNQGANTEAFF. Drawing the rest from reference TRBV7-2 and TRBJ1-1, the complete variable domain is GAGVSQSPSNKVTEKGKDVELRCDPISGHTALYWYRQSLGQGLEFLIYFQGNSAPDKSGLPSDRFSAERTGGSVSTLTIQRTQQEDSAVYLCASSLNQGANTEAFFGQGTRLTVV.

The CDR3 protein is CASSRPGTVYEQYF. The CDR3 DNA reads TGCGCCAGCAGCCGACCCGGGACAGTTTACGAGCAGTACTTC. The rearrangement uses TRBV5-1 and TRBJ2-7, with 7 bases that match TRBD1. V was pared by 4 bases and J by 4 bases, with 8 bases of the junction left unmatched. Germline CDR1 SGHRS, CDR2 YFSETQ. This CDR3 comprises 14 residues.

The chain couples TRBV6-2 or TRBV6-3 to TRBJ1-4, with 7 bases fitting TRBD1. The CDR3 length is 12 residues. Trimming removed 6 bases from V and 8 bases from J; junction bases left unmatched: 3. CDR1 and CDR2 from the germline V gene are MNHEY and SVGEGT. Written as DNA, the CDR3 is TGTGCCAGCAGCACAGGGGTGGAAAAACTGTTTTTT. Amino acid sequence: CASSTGVEKLFF.

J is TRBJ2-5 and V is TRBV9; TRBD2 aligns across 7 bases. Germline-derived CDR1 and CDR2 are SGDLS and YYNGEE. The ends lost 3 bases at V and 0 bases at J; junction bases unmatched: 2. The CDR3 covers 14 residues. The CDR3 bases are TGTGCCAGCAGCGCTACTAGCGACCAAGAGACCCAGTACTTC. Translation: CASSATSDQETQYF.

The rearrangement joins TRBV4-1 to TRBJ2-7, with D tentatively TRBD1 (5 bases). V lost 3 bases and J lost 3, with 15 bases in between. This CDR3 is 15 amino acids long. Germline V gene sequence: CDR1 MGHRA, CDR2 YSYEKL. The CDR3 sequence: CASSQDDSVLYEQYF. As DNA, the CDR3 is TGCGCCAGCAGCCAGGACGACAGCGTCCTCTACGAGCAGTACTTC.